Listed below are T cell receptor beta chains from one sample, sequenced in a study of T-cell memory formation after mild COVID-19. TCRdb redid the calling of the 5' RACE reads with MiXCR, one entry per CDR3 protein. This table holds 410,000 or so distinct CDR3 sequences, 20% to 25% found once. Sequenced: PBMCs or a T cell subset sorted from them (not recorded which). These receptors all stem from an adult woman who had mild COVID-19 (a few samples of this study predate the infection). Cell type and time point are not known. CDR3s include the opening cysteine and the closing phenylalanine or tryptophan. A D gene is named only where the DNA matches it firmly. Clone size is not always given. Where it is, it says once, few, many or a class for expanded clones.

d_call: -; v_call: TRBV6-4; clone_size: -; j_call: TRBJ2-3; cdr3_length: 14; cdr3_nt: TGTGCCAGCAGTGACTCCCCGGGAGCAGATACGCAGTATTTT; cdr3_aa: CASSDSPGADTQYF
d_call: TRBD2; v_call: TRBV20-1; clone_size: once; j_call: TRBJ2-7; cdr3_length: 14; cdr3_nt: TGCAGTGCTAGTGGGGCGCGGGGGGGGTACGAGCAGTACTTC; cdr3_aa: CSASGARGGYEQYF
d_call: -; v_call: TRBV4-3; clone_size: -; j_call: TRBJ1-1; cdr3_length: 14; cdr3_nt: TGCGCCAGCAGCCGGTCAGGGGTCGGCACTGAAGCTTTCTTT; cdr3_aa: CASSRSGVGTEAFF
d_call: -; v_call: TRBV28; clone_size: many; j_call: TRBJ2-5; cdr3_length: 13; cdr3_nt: TGTGCCAGCAGCACAGGGAATAAAGAGACCCAGTACTTC; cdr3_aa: CASSTGNKETQYF
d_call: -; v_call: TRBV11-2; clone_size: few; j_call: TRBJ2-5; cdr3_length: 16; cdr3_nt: TGTGCCAGCAGCTTAGATCTGGCGGGGAGCCAAGAGACCCAGTACTTC; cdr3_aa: CASSLDLAGSQETQYF
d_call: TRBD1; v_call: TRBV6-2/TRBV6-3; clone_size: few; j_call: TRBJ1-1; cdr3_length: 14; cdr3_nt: TGTGCCACCACCCCAGGGGGCTACGGTAGTGAAGCTTTCTTT; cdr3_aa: CATTPGGYGSEAFF
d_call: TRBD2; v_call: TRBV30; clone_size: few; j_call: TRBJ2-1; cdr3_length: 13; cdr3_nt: TGTGCCGTTCTACTAGCGGGAGATGACGAGCAGTTCTTC; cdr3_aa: CAVLLAGDDEQFF
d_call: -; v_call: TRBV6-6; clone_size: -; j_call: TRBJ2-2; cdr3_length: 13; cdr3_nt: TGTGCCAGCAGTTACTCAGGGCCGGGGGAGCTGTTTTTT; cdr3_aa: CASSYSGPGELFF
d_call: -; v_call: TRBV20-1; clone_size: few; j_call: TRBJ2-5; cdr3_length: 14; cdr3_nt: TGCAGTGCTGATCCGGGACGGATTCAAGAGACCCAGTACTTC; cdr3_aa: CSADPGRIQETQYF
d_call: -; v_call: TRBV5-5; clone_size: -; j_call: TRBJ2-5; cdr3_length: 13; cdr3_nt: TGTGCCAGCAGCCCCGCCGTCCAAGAGACCCAGTACTTC; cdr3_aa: CASSPAVQETQYF
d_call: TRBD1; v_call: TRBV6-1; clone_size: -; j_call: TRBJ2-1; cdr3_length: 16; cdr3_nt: TGTGCCAGCAGTGAATCGCTTGGACAGGGATCGAATGAGCAGTTCTTC; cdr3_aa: CASSESLGQGSNEQFF
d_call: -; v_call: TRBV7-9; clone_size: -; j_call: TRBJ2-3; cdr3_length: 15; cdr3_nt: TGTGCCAGCAGCTCCCCGGAGCCTCTCACAGATACGCAGTATTTT; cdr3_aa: CASSSPEPLTDTQYF
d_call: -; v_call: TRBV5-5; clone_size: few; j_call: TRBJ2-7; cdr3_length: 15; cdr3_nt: TGTGCCAGCAGCTTGGGGTCAGCCCTCCCCTACGAGCAGTACTTC; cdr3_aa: CASSLGSALPYEQYF
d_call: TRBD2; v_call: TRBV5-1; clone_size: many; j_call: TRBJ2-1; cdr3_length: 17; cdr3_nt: TGCGCCAGCAGCTTGCGACTAGCGGGAGGGTCCTACAATGAGCAGTTCTTC; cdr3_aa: CASSLRLAGGSYNEQFF
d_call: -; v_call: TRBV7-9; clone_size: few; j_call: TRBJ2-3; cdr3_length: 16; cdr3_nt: TGTGCCAGCAGCTTAGTAAACACATTAATCCCAGATACGCAGTATTTT; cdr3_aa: CASSLVNTLIPDTQYF
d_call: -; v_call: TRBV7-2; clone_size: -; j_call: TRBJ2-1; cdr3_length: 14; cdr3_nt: TGTGCCAGCAGTCCTAGCCCGGCCGACAATGAGCAGTTCTTC; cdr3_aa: CASSPSPADNEQFF
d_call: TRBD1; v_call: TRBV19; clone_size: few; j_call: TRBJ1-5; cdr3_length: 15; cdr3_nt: TGTGCCAGTAGTCCCCGGGACAGGGGCGCCCAGCCCCAGCATTTT; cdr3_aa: CASSPRDRGAQPQHF
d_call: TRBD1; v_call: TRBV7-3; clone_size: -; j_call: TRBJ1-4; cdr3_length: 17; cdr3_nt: TGTGCCAGCAGCATGCCGGGACAGGGGGCGACTAATGAAAAACTGTTTTTT; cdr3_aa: CASSMPGQGATNEKLFF
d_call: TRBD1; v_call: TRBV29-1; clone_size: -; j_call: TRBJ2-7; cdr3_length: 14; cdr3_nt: TGCAGCGTTGAAGAGGACAGGCAATCCTACGAGCAGTACTTC; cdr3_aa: CSVEEDRQSYEQYF
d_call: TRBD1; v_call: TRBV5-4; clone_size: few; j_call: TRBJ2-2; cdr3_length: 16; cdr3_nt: TGTGCCAGCAGCTCGAGTCCGGGACAGGGGACCGGGGAGCTGTTTTTT; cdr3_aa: CASSSSPGQGTGELFF
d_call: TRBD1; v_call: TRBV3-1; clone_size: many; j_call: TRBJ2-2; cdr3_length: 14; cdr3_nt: TGTGCCAGCAGCCGGGACAGGGTTACCGGGGAGCTGTTTTTT; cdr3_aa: CASSRDRVTGELFF
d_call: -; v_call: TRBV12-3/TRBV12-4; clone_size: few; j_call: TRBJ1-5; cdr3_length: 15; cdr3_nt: TGTGCCAGCAGTTTAGCGCCCCTCAGCAATCAGCCCCAGCATTTT; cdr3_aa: CASSLAPLSNQPQHF
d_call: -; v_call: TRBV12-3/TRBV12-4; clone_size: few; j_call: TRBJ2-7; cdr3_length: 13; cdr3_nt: TGTGCCAGCAGTTTCGGCGGGACCTACGAGCAGTACTTC; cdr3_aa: CASSFGGTYEQYF
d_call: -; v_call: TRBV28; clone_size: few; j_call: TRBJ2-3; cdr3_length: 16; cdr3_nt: TGTGCCAGCAGTCAGTCGGGAACGATTAGCACAGATACGCAGTATTTT; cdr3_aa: CASSQSGTISTDTQYF
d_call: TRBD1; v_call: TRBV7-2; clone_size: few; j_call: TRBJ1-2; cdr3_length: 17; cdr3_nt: TGTGCCAGCAGCTTGGGAGGGAACAGGGGGCAAAGCTATGGCTACACCTTC; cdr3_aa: CASSLGGNRGQSYGYTF
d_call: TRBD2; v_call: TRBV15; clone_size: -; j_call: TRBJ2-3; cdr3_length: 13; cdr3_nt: TGTGCCACCAGCGCCTTTAGCGGGGGGATTCAGTATTTT; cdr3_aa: CATSAFSGGIQYF
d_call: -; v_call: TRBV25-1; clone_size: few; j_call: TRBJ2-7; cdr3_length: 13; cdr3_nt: TGTGCCAGCAGTGCACAGGACAACTACGAGCAGTACTTC; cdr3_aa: CASSAQDNYEQYF